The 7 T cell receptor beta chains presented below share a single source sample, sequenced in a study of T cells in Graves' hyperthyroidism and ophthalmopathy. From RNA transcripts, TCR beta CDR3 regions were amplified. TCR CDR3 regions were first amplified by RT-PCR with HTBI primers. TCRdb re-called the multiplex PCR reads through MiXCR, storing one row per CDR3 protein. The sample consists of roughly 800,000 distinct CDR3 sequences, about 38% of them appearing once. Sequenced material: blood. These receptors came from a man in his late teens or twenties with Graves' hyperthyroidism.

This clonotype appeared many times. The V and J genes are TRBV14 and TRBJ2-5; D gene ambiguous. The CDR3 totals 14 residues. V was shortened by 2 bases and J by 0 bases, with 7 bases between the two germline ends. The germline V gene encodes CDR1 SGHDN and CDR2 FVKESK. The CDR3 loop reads CASSQNTNQETQYF. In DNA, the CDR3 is TGTGCCAGCAGCCAAAATACCAACCAAGAGACCCAGTACTTC.

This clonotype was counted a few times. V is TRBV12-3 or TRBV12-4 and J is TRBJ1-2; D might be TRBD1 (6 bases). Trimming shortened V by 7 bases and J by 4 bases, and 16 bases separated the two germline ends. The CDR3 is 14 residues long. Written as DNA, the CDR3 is TGTGCCAGCACCCTCGGTAGGACAGTCTATGGCTACACCTTC. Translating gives CASTLGRTVYGYTF.

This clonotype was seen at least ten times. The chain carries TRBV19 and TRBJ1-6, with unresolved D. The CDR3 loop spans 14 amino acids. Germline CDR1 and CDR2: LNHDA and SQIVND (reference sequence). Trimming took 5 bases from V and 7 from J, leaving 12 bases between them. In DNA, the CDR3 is TGTGCCAGTAGTGTCACCGGGGAGAATTCACCCCTCCACTTT. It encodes CASSVTGENSPLHF.

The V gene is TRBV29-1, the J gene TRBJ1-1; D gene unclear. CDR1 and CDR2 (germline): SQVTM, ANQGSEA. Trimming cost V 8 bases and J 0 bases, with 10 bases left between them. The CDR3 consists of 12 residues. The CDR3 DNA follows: TGCAGCACCTCACTTTTGAACACTGAAGCTTTCTTT. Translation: CSTSLLNTEAFF.

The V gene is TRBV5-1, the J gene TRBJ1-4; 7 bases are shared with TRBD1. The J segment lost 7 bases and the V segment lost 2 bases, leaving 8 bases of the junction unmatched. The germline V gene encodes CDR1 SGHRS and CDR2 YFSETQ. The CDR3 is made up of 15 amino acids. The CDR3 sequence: CASSFGQALSEKLFF. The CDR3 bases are TGCGCCAGCAGCTTCGGACAGGCCCTTTCTGAAAAACTGTTTTTT.

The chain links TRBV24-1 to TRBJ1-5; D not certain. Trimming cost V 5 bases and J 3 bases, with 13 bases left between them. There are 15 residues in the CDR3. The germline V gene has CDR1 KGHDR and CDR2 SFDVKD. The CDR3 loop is CATSAELGPNQPQHF. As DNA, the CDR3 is TGTGCCACCAGTGCGGAACTGGGCCCCAATCAGCCCCAGCATTTT.

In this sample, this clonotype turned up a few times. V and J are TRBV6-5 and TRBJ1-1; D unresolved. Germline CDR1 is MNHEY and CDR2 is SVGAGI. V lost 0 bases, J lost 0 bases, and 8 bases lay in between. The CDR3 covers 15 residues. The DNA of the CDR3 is TGTGCCAGCAGTTACTCCCACGGACTGAACACTGAAGCTTTCTTT. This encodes CASSYSHGLNTEAFF.